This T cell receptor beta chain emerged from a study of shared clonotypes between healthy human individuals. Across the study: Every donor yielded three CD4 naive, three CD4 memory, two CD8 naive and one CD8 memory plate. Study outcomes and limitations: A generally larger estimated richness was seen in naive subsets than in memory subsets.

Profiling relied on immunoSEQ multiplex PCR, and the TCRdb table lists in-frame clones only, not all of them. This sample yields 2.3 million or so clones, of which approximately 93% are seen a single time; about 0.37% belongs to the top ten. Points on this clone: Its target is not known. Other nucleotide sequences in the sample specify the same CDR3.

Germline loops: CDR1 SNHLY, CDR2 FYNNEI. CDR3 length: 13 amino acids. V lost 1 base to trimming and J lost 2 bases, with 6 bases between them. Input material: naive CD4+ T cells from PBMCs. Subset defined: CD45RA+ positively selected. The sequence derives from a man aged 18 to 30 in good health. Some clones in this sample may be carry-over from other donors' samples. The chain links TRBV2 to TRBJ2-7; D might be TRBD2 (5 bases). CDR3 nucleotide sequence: TGTGCCAGCAGTGAAGGGAGGCCCTACGAGCAGTACTTC. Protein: CASSEGRPYEQYF.